Below, 8 T cell receptor beta chains from the same sample are listed, as sequenced in a study of T cell responses to AZD1222 COVID-19 vaccine. Measured with immunoSEQ multiplex PCR; TCRdb has only the in-frame clones, and not every one. The sample yields 85,000 to 110,000 clones, 90% to 95% seen once. Sequenced here: peripheral blood, sampled on day 0 of AZD1222 vaccination. Receptors were obtained from an adult in good health.

This chain uses TRBV6-5 with TRBJ1-4, with D unclear. Germline lookup yields CDR1 MNHEY and CDR2 SVGAGI. The V end lost 6 bases, the J end lost 0 bases, and 11 bases lay between the germline ends. The CDR3 sequence is 15 residues long. CDR3 coding DNA: TGTGCCAGCAGAGCCTCGGGATCAACTAATGAAAAACTGTTTTTT. The encoded protein is CASRASGSTNEKLFF.

The chain couples TRBV3-1 (or the pseudogene TRBV3-2) to TRBJ1-1; the match to TRBD1 covers 8 bases. This CDR3 is 17 amino acids long. Losses at the gene ends were 4 bases for V and 4 bases for J; bases not matched to a gene: 14. CDR1 is LGHDT, CDR2 YNNKEL, per germline (reference sequence). This chain's CDR3 is CASSRARQGAWGTEAFF. CDR3 nucleotides: TGTGCCAGCAGCCGAGCAAGGCAGGGGGCCTGGGGCACTGAAGCTTTCTTT.

The chain employs TRBV7-6 and TRBJ1-2, with 9 bases that match TRBD1. With 5 bases clipped from V and 3 bases from J, the junction kept 10 bases outside the gene matches. From germline, CDR1 is SGHVS and CDR2 FNYEAQ. The CDR3 spans 16 residues. CDR3 DNA sequence: TGTGCCAGCAGCCCACCCTTACAGGGGGCTGACTATGGCTACACCTTC. Its translation is CASSPPLQGADYGYTF.

The V call is TRBV7-3, the J call TRBJ1-2; TRBD1 matches at 7 bases. Germline CDR1 reads SGHTA; CDR2 reads FQGTGA. J lost 0 bases, V lost 9 bases, and 7 bases had no gene match. The CDR3 spans 14 residues. CDR3 sequence: CASSRTGANYGYTF. The CDR3 nucleotides are TGTGCCAGTTCCCGGACAGGAGCTAACTATGGCTACACCTTC. The complete variable domain, with remaining parts taken from reference TRBV7-3 and TRBJ1-2, reads GAGVSQTPSNKVTEKGKYVELRCDPISGHTALYWYRQSLGQGPEFLIYFQGTGAADDSGLPNDRFFAVRPEGSVSTLKIQRTERGDSAVYLCASSRTGANYGYTFGSGTRLTVV.

This chain uses TRBV6-5 with TRBJ2-2; D remains ambiguous. CDR1 and CDR2 from the germline V gene are MNHEY and SVGAGI. CDR3 size: 15 residues. V was trimmed by 0 bases and J by 2 bases, leaving 7 bases between them. Here the CDR3 DNA reads TGTGCCAGCAGTTACTCGGCAGTAAACACCGGGGAGCTGTTTTTT. The encoded protein is CASSYSAVNTGELFF.

This clone came up once. V is TRBV28 and J is TRBJ2-2; D remains unclear. Germline CDR1 is MDHEN and CDR2 is SYDVKM. This CDR3 region has 14 residues. V gave up 6 bases and J gave up 5 bases, with 13 bases separating them. CDR3 protein: CASRVPLNTGELFF. DNA for the CDR3: TGTGCCAGCAGGGTACCACTTAATACCGGGGAGCTGTTTTTT.

V and J are TRBV6-5 and TRBJ1-2; tentative D call: TRBD1 (6 bases). Trimming shortened V by 6 bases and J by 4 bases, and 12 bases separated the two germline ends. This CDR3 contains 13 residues. CDR1 and CDR2 from the germline V gene are MNHEY and SVGAGI. CDR3 in DNA: TGTGCCAGCAGCAGGACAGAGGTCTATGGCTACACCTTC. Protein product: CASSRTEVYGYTF.

J is TRBJ1-2 and V is TRBV10-3; the D is unclear. Trimming removed 0 bases at V and 2 bases at J, with 7 bases between. The CDR3 runs to 14 residues. Germline V gene data show CDR1 as ENHRY and CDR2 as SYGVKD. This CDR3 reads CAISESGRNYGYTF. The DNA of the CDR3 is TGTGCCATCAGTGAGTCGGGCAGAAACTATGGCTACACCTTC.